The entry that follows covers one TCR beta chain sequence. This specimen comes from a study of blood T cell repertoires in COVID-19. About the research overall: Researchers got acute and convalescent COVID-19 samples from the United States, Italy and Spain. From T cells, B-cell-depleted T cells, or PBMCs came the material, which was cDNA or gDNA.

Under the authors' procedure: Nucleated cell counts were estimated from reference gene primer amplification. Method: immunoSEQ multiplex PCR; TCRdb's copy keeps in-frame clones and lacks some. D and trimming come from the DNA, and the V and J calls and clone size come from that table. This table holds tens of thousands of clones, approximately 88% found once. Germline V lookup: CDR1 SGHRS, CDR2 YFSETQ. V gave up 0 bases and J gave up 9 bases, with 32 bases separating them. This CDR3 spans 20 amino acids. Sequenced sample: peripheral blood. The source of this sequence is a man aged 45-65 years with active COVID-19. The V and J genes are TRBV5-1 and TRBJ2-3, with a possible D match to TRBD2 (9 bases). The CDR3 reads CASSLVPGGAAGGGSGTQYF. The CDR3 DNA follows: TGCGCCAGCAGCTTGGTGCCAGGGGGCGCAGCGGGGGGCGGTTCGGGCACGCAGTATTTT.